This record looks at one TCR beta chain sequence and its context. Its ends do not fully match the called genes, so a read error is possible. Looked up from germline, CDR1 is SGHAT and CDR2 is FQNNGV. The CDR3 totals 16 residues. The researchers produced TCR beta cDNA from around 0.5 ug total RNA with a constant-region primer. Each TCR beta library was derived from three nested multiplex PCR rounds that employed slightly modified ARM-PCR. For about 11 cycles apiece, the opening two PCR rounds ran with TRBV1-TRBV30 forward primers and a C-beta reverse primer. TCRdb called the multiplex PCR reads again in MiXCR, with one record for every CDR3 protein. The sample records 150,000 to 200,000 distinct CDR3 sequences, over 45% being singletons. This record belongs to a study of tumor-infiltrating lymphocytes in primary liver carcinoma. Germline DNA was also extracted, and blood RNA was taken from unsorted whole blood.

This TCR came from a man aged 40-50 years with primary liver carcinoma and hepatitis B virus infection. This chain connects TRBV11-2 to TRBJ2-3, with 7 bases aligning to TRBD2. The sample taken for sequencing was peripheral blood. The CDR3 DNA reads as TGTGGCAGCAGCTTAGGTGGCGGAACTAGCGCAGATACGCAGTATTTT. Translating it yields CGSSLGGGTSADTQYF.